This T cell receptor beta chain was documented in a study of vaccination and CD4 T cells after COVID-19. As regards this clonotype: Its cognate antigen is unknown.

Cultured CD4+ T-cell DNA underwent Oncomine TCR Beta short-read sequencing. In TCRdb, the PCR reads were re-called with MiXCR into one record per CDR3 protein. Among 6,500 to 8,000 distinct CDR3 sequences, just over 70% were seen once, and the ten largest hold less than 40%. Treatment noted: approximately nine-day PBMC culture with coronavirus spike peptide pools or control peptides (ViraFEST assay). Prior to the COVID-19 pandemic (2011-2018), the unexposed donor's CD4+ T cells were collected. Sequencing was carried out using CD4+ T cells from blood, cultured in vitro. The sequence came from a human donor in good health.

CDR3 sequence reads: CASSGQGPNYGYTF. The CDR3 DNA follows: TGTGCCAGCAGTGGACAGGGCCCCAACTATGGCTACACCTTC. J is TRBJ1-2 and V is TRBV6-2 or TRBV6-3, with 8 bases fitting TRBD1. There are 14 residues in the CDR3. J lost 2 bases, V lost 5 bases, and 4 bases had no gene match. CDR1 is MNHEY, CDR2 SVGEGT, per germline.